This T cell receptor (beta chain) was recovered during a study of PD-1 blockade in classical Hodgkin lymphoma. As for time point: cycle 4 day 1 (C4D1), after around six weeks of nivolumab. Each patient's relapse followed autologous stem cell transplantation, and brentuximab vedotin exposure varied. Best responses were complete response, partial response or progressive disease. Produced via immunoSEQ multiplex PCR; TCRdb's table is partial and in-frame only. The sample yields tens of thousands of clones, roughly nine tenths seen once. From germline, CDR1 is MNHNS and CDR2 SASEGT. This CDR3 is 12 amino acids long. V lost 7 bases and J lost 0, with 6 bases in between.

The genes are TRBV6-1 and TRBJ1-1, with TRBD1 as a possible D gene (5 bases). The receptor was derived from a human donor with classical Hodgkin lymphoma. The starting material was peripheral blood mononuclear cells (PBMCs), obtained before the fourth cycle of nivolumab. DNA of the CDR3: TGTGCCAGCACAGGGATGAACACTGAAGCTTTCTTT. This codes for CASTGMNTEAFF.